Below are 9 T cell receptor beta chains sequenced from a single sample in a study of neurological immune-mediated disorders. Via MiXCR, TCRdb re-called the 5' RACE reads, giving one row per CDR3 protein. The table records approximately 100,000 distinct CDR3 sequences, roughly 3.5% of them present only once. Sequenced material: PBMCs. These receptors all come from a young woman with multiple sclerosis.

The chain is built from TRBV10-3 and TRBJ2-7; possible D gene TRBD1, 5 bases. Trimming removed 7 bases from V and 2 bases from J, with 15 bases in between. The CDR3 runs 14 residues. Germline CDR1 is ENHRY and CDR2 is SYGVKD. CDR3 in DNA: TGTGCCATCACCTCAGGGTTGTCCACCTACGAGCAGTACTTC. Amino acid sequence: CAITSGLSTYEQYF.

Concerning this clonotype itself: A much larger clonotype is one base distant, so this may be a read error. The chain has TRBV28 and TRBJ1-1, with D uncertain. Germline assignment: CDR1 MDHEN and CDR2 SYDVKM. The CDR3 covers 11 residues. V was clipped by 8 bases and J by 9 bases, with 13 bases between them. The CDR3 DNA follows: TGTGCCAGCGTAAAAGGGAGAAAAGCTTTCTTT. As protein: CASVKGRKAFF.

This rearrangement joins TRBV7-3 to TRBJ2-1; 9 nucleotides line up with TRBD1. V shed 0 bases, J shed 7 bases, and the junction held 4 bases outside the gene matches. The germline gives CDR1 SGHTA, CDR2 FQGTGA. This CDR3 has 15 amino acids. The CDR3 spells CASSLTDRGSNEQFF. Here the CDR3 DNA reads TGTGCCAGCAGCTTAACGGACAGGGGCTCTAATGAGCAGTTCTTC.

The chain combines TRBV7-9 with TRBJ2-1; D unclear. There are 14 residues in the CDR3. From germline, CDR1 is SEHNR and CDR2 FQNEAQ (reference sequence). V lost 3 bases and J 1 base, leaving 7 bases between the germline ends. As DNA, the CDR3 is TGTGCCAGCAGCTTCCGGGCTTCCTACAATGAGCAGTTCTTC. It is translated as CASSFRASYNEQFF. Based on the CDR3 plus reference TRBV7-9 and TRBJ2-1, the full variable domain is DTGVSQNPRHKITKRGQNVTFRCDPISEHNRLYWYRQTLGQGPEFLTYFQNEAQLEKSRLLSDRFSAERPKGSFSTLEIQRTEQGDSAMYLCASSFRASYNEQFFGPGTRLTVL.

J is TRBJ2-5 and V is TRBV7-6; D tentatively reads TRBD1 or TRBD2 (5 bases each). Germline CDR1 reads SGHVS; CDR2 reads FNYEAQ. Between the trimmed V and J ends, which lost 5 bases and 7 bases, there was a span of 14 bases. The CDR3 totals 13 residues. The CDR3 region has the DNA TGTGCCAGCAGCCCGGGACCCGGTGGGACCCAGTACTTC. It translates to CASSPGPGGTQYF.

About this clonotype: A read error may be the cause here, since a much bigger clone is one base away. The chain has TRBV7-2 and TRBJ1-2; 10 bases agree with TRBD1. The trim removed 8 bases at V and 2 bases at J, leaving 2 bases unmatched. Per germline, CDR1 SGHTA and CDR2 FQGNSA. The CDR3 length is 13 residues. The chain's CDR3 is CASQGQGNYGYTF. The CDR3 bases are TGTGCCAGCCAGGGACAGGGGAACTATGGCTACACCTTC.

This chain links TRBV7-2 with TRBJ2-5; the match to TRBD1 covers 7 bases. The CDR3 runs 14 residues. Germline CDR1 and CDR2: SGHTA and FQGNSA. V was pared by 3 bases and J by 2 bases, with 3 bases of the junction left unmatched. The CDR3 is CASSFGTAQETQYF. Here the CDR3 DNA reads TGTGCCAGCAGCTTCGGGACAGCACAAGAGACCCAGTACTTC.

This clonotype was detected many times. J is TRBJ1-5 and V is TRBV5-1; D uncertain. Trimming removed 0 bases at V and 0 bases at J, with 7 bases between. This CDR3 is 15 amino acids long. The germline V gene has CDR1 SGHRS and CDR2 YFSETQ. The CDR3 bases are TGCGCCAGCAGCTTGGACGGTCCTAGCAATCAGCCCCAGCATTTT. The encoded protein is CASSLDGPSNQPQHF.

This clonotype was observed many times. V is TRBV20-1 and J is TRBJ2-2; no firm D call. Germline assignment: CDR1 DFQATT and CDR2 SNEGSKA (reference sequence). The CDR3 sequence is 11 residues long. The V end lost 3 bases, the J end lost 6 bases, and 5 bases lay between the germline ends. As DNA, the CDR3 is TGCAGTGCTAGTCGGTCCGGGGAGCTGTTTTTT. Residues: CSASRSGELFF.